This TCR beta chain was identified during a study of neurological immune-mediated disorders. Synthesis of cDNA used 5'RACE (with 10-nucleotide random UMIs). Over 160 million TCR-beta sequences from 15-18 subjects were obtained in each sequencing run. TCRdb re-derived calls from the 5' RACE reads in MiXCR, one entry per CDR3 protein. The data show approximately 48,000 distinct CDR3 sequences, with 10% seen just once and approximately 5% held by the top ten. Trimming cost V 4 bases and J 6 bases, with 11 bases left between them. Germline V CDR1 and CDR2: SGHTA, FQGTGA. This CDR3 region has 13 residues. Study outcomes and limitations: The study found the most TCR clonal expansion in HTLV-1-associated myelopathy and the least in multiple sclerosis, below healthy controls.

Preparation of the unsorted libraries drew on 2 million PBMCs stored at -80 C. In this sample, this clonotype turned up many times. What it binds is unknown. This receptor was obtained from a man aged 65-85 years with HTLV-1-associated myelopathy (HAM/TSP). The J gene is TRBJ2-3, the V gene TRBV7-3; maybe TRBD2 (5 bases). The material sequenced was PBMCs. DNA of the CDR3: TGTGCCAGCAGCTCCCGAGGGTTCGATACGCAGTATTTT. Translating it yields CASSSRGFDTQYF.